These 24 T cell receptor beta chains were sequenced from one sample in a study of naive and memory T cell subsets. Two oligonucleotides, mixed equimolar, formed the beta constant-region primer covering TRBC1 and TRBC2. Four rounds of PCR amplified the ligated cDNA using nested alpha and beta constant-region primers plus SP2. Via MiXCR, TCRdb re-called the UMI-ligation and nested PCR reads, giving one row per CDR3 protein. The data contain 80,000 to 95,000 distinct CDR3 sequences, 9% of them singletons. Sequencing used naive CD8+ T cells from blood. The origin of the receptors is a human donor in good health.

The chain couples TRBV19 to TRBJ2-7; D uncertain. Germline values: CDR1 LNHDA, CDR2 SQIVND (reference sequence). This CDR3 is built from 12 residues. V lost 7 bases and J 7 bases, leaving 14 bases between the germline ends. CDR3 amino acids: CASTGGPREQYF. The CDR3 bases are TGTGCCAGTACAGGCGGCCCTCGGGAGCAGTACTTC. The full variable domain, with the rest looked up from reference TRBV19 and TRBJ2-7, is DGGITQSPKYLFRKEGQNVTLSCEQNLNHDAMYWYRQDPGQGLRLIYYSQIVNDFQKGDIAEGYSVSREKKESFPLTVTSAQKNPTAFYLCASTGGPREQYFGPGTRLTVT.

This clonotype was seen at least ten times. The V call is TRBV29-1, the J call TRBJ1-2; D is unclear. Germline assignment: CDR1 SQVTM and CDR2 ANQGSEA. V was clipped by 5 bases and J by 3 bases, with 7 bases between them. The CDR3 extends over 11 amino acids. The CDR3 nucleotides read TGCAGCGTTTTCCTAGACTATGGCTACACCTTC. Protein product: CSVFLDYGYTF.

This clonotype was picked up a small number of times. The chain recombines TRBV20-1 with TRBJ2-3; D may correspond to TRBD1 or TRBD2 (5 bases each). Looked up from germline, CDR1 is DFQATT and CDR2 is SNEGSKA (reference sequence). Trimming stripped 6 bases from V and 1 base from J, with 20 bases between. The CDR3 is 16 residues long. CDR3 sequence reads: CSAPPEGMIGTDTQYF. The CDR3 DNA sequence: TGCAGTGCCCCCCCTGAGGGGATGATCGGCACAGATACGCAGTATTTT.

CDR3 amino acids: CASSYAGALNQPQHF. CDR3 DNA: TGCGCCAGCAGCTATGCAGGGGCCCTAAATCAGCCCCAGCATTTT. V usage is TRBV4-1 and J usage is TRBJ1-5; tentatively, D is TRBD1 (6 bases). This CDR3 is 15 amino acids long. Trimming pared 5 bases from V and 4 bases from J, leaving 15 bases between. CDR1 and CDR2 (germline): MGHRA, YSYEKL.

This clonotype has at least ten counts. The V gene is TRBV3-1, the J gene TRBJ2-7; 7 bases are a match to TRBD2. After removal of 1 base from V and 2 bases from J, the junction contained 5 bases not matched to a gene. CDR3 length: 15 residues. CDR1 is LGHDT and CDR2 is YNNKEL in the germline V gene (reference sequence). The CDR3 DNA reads TGTGCCAGCAGCCAAGGCCCGGGACTACCCTACGAGCAGTACTTC. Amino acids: CASSQGPGLPYEQYF.

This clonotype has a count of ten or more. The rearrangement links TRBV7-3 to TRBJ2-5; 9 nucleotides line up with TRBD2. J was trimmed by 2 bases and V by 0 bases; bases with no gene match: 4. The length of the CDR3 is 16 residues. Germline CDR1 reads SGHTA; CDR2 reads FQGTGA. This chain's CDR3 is CASSLTGLAGQETQYF. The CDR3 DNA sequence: TGTGCCAGCAGCTTAACGGGGCTAGCGGGACAAGAGACCCAGTACTTC.

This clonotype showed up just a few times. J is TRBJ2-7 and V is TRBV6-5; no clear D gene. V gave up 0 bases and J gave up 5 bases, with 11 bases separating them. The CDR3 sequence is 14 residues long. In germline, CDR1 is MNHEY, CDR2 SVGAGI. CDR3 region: CASSYSVPYDEQYF. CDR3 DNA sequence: TGTGCCAGCAGTTACTCTGTCCCCTACGACGAGCAGTACTTC.

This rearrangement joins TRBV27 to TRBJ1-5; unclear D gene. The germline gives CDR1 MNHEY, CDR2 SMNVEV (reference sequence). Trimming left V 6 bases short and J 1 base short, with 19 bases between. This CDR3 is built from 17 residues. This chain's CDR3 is CASSLGGSGRSNQPQHF. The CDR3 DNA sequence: TGTGCCAGCAGCCTTGGAGGGAGCGGTAGGAGCAATCAGCCCCAGCATTTT.

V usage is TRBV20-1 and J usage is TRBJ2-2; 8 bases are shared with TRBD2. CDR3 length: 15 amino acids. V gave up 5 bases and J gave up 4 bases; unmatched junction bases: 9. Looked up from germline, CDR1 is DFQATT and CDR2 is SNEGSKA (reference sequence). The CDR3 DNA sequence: TGCAGTGCTCTTCGGGTCACTAGCGGCACCGGGGAGCTGTTTTTT. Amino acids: CSALRVTSGTGELFF.

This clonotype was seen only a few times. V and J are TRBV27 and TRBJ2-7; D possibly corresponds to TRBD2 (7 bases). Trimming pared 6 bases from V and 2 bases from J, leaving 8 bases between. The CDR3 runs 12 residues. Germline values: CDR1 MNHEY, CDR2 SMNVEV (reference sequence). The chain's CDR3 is CASRRGPYEQYF. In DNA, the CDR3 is TGTGCCAGCAGGCGGGGGCCCTACGAGCAGTACTTC.

The CDR3 coding sequence is TGTGCCAGCAGCTCTAGGGACAGGGGGCTGGAGACCCAGTACTTC. This translates into CASSSRDRGLETQYF. This chain connects TRBV5-4 to TRBJ2-5; 12 bases align to TRBD1. CDR3 length equals 15 residues. The J segment lost 5 bases and the V segment lost 3 bases, leaving 5 bases of the junction unmatched. CDR1 is SGHNT and CDR2 is YYREEE in the germline V gene (reference sequence).

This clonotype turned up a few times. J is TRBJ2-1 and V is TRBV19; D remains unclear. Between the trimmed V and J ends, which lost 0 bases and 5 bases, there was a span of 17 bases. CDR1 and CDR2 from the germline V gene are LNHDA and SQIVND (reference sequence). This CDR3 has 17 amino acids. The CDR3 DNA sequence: TGTGCCAGTAGTATAGATCACTTTGAAAGATCCCACAATGAGCAGTTCTTC. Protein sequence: CASSIDHFERSHNEQFF.

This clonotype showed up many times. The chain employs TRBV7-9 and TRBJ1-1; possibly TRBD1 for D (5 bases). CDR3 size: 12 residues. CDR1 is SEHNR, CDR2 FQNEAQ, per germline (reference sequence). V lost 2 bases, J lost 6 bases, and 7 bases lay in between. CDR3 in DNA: TGTGCCAGCAGCTTACAGGGACCTGAAGCTTTCTTT. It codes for CASSLQGPEAFF.

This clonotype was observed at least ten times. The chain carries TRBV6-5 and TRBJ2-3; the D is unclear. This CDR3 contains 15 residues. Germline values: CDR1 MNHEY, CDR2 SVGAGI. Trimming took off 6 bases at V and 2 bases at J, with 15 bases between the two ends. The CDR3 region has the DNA TGTGCCAGCAGCCAACGGGTGCGTGTCACAGATACGCAGTATTTT. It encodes CASSQRVRVTDTQYF.

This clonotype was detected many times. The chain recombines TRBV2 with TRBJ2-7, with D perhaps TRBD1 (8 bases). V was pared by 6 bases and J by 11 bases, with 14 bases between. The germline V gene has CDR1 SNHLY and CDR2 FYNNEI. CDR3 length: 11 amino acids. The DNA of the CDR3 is TGTGCCAGCAGGGACAGGGAGGGGAAGTACTTC. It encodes CASRDREGKYF.

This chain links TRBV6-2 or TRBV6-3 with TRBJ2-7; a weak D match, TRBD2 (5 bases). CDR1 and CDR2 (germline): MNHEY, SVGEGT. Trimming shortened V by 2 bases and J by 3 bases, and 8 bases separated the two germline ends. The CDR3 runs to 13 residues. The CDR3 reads CASSYERNYEQYF. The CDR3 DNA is TGTGCCAGCAGTTACGAGCGGAACTACGAGCAGTACTTC.

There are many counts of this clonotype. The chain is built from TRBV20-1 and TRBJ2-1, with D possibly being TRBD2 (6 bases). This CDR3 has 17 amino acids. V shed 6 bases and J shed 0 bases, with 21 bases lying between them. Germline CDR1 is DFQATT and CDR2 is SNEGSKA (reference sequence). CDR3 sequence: CSAPGGDWGSSYNEQFF. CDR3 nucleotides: TGCAGTGCACCCGGAGGGGATTGGGGGAGCTCCTACAATGAGCAGTTCTTC.

The CDR3 loop is CASSLAGPEQFF. The CDR3 nucleotides are TGTGCCAGCAGCTTAGCCGGACCCGAGCAGTTCTTC. This chain links TRBV11-2 with TRBJ2-1; D gene unclear. The CDR3 runs 12 residues. V was cut by 1 base and J by 10 bases, with 8 bases left in between. Germline V gene lookup returns CDR1 SGHAT and CDR2 FQNNGV. The whole variable domain, remainder taken from reference TRBV11-2 and TRBJ2-1, is EAGVAQSPRYKIIEKRQSVAFWCNPISGHATLYWYQQILGQGPKLLIQFQNNGVVDDSQLPKDRFSAERLKGVDSTLKIQPAKLEDSAVYLCASSLAGPEQFFGPGTRLTVL.

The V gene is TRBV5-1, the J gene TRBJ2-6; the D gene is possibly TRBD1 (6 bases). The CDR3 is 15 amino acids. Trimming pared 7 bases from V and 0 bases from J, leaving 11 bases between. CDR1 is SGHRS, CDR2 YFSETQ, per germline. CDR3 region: CASSGQYSGANVLTF. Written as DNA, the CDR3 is TGCGCCAGCTCCGGACAGTACTCTGGGGCCAACGTCCTGACTTTC.

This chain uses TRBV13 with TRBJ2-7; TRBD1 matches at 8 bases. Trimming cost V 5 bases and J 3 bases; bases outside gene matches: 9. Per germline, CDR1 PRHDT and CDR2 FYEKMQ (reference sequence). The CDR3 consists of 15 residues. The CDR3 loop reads CASSPRQGNFYEQYF. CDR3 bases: TGTGCCAGCAGCCCCAGACAGGGGAATTTCTACGAGCAGTACTTC.

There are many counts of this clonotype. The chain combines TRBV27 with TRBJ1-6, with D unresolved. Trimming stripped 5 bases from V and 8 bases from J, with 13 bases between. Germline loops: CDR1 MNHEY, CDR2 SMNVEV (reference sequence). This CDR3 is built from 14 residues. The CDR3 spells CASSQIGLDSPLHF. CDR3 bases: TGTGCCAGCAGTCAAATTGGGCTAGATTCACCCCTCCACTTT.

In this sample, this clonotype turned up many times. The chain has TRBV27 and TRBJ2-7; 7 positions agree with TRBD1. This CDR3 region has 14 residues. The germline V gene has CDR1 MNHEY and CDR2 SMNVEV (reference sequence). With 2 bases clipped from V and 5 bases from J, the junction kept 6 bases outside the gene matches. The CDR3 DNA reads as TGTGCCAGCAGTTTAGGTGACAGGGCCCACGAGCAGTACTTC. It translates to CASSLGDRAHEQYF.

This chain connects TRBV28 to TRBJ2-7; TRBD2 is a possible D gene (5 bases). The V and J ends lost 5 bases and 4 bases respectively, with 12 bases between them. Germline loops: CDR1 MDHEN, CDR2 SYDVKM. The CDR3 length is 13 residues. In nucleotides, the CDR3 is TGTGCCAGCAGTGCTAGCTATTCTTACGAGCAGTACTTC. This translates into CASSASYSYEQYF.

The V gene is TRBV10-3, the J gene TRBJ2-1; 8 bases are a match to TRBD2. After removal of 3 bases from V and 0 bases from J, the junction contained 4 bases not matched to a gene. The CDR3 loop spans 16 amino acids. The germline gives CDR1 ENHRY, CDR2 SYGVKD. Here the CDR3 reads CAISEAGASSYNEQFF. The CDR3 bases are TGTGCCATCAGTGAAGCGGGAGCGAGCTCCTACAATGAGCAGTTCTTC.